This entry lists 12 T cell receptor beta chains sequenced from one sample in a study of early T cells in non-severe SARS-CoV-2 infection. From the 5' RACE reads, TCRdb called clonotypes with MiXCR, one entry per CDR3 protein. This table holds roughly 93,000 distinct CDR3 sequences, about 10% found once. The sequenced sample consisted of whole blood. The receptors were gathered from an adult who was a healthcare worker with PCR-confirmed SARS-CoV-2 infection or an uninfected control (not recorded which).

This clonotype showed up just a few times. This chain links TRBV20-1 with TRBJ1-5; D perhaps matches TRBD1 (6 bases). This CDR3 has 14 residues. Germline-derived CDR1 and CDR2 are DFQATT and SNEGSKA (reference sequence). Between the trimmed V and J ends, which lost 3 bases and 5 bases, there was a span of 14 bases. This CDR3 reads CSARRGGRDQPQHF. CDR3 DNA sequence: TGCAGTGCTAGGCGGGGGGGCAGAGATCAGCCCCAGCATTTT.

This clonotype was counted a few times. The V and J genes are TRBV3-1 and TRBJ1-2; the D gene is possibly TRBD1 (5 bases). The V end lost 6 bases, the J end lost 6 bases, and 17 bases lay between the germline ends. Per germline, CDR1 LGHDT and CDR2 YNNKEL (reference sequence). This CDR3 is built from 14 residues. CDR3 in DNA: TGTGCCAGCAGAGGGACGGCCGGGGTCCATGGCTACACCTTC. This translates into CASRGTAGVHGYTF.

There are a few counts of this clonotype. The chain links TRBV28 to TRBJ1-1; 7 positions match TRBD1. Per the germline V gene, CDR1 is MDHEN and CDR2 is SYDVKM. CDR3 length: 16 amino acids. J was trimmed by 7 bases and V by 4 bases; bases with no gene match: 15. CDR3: CASSSAASPTGIEAFF. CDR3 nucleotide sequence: TGTGCCAGCAGTTCAGCCGCATCCCCGACAGGGATTGAAGCTTTCTTT.

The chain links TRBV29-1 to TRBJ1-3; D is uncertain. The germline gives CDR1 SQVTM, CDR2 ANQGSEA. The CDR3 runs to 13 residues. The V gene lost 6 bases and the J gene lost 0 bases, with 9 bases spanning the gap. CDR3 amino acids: CSVRKSSGNTIYF. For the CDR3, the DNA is TGCAGCGTCAGGAAGAGCTCTGGAAACACCATATATTTT.

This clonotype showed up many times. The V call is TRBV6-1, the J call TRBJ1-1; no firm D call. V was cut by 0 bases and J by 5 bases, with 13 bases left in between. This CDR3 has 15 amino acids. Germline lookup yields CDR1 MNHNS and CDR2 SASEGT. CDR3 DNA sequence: TGTGCCAGCAGTGAAGCAATGGCGCGGGCGACTGAAGCTTTCTTT. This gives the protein CASSEAMARATEAFF.

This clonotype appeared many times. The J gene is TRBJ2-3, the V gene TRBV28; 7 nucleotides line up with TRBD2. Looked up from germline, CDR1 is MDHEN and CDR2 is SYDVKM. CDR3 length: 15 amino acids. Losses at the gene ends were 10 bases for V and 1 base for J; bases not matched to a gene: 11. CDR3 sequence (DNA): TGTGCCACCAAATACGGGGGGATTGGCACAGATACGCAGTATTTT. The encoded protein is CATKYGGIGTDTQYF.

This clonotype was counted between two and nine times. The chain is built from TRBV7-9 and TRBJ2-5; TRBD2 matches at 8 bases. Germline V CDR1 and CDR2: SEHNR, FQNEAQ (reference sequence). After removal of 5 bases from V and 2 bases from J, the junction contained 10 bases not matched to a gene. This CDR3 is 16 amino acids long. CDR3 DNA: TGTGCCAGCAGCGAGGTGGTAGCGGGGCGACAAGAGACCCAGTACTTC. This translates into CASSEVVAGRQETQYF.

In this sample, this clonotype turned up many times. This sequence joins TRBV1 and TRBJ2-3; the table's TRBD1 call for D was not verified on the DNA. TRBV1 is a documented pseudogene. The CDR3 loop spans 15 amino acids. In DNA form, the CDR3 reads TGCACCAGCAGCCAAGAAACGGGGACCACAGATACGCAGTATTTT. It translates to CTSSQETGTTDTQYF.

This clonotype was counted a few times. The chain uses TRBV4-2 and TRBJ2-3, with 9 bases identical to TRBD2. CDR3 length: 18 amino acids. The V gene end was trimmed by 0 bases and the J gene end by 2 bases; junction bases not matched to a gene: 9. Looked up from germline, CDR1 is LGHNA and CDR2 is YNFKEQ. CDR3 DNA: TGTGCCAGCAGCCAAGAGCTTCCCCTAGCGGGGTACACAGATACGCAGTATTTT. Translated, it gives CASSQELPLAGYTDTQYF.

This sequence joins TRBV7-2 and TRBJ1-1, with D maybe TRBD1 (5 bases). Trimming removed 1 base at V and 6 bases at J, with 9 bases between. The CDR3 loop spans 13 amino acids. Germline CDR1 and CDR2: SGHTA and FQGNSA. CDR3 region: CASSLGQQAEAFF. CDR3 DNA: TGTGCCAGCAGCTTAGGTCAACAGGCTGAAGCTTTCTTT.

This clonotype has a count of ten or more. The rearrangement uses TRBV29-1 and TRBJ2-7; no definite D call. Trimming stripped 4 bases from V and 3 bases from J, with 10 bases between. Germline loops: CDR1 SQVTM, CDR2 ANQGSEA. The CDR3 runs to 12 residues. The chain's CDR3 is CSVGADFYEQYF. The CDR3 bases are TGCAGCGTTGGTGCAGATTTCTACGAGCAGTACTTC.

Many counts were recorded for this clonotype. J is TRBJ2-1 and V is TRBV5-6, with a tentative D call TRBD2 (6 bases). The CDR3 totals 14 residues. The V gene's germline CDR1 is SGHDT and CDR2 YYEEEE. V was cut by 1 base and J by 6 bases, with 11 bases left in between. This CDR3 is CASSLPGTPNEQFF. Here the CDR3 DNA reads TGTGCCAGCAGCTTGCCCGGGACTCCCAATGAGCAGTTCTTC.